This T cell receptor beta chain was sequenced for a study of cytomegalovirus exposure and HLA in healthy donors. This CDR3 is built from 16 residues. Unmatched junction bases numbered 11, after V lost 7 bases and J lost 5 bases. The germline V gene encodes CDR1 SNHLY and CDR2 FYNNEI. Findings of the study overall: According to a later analysis, TCR clusters from the first cohort tended to co-occur in the 120 or so validation repertoires.

The method was immunoSEQ multiplex PCR; TCRdb's version includes in-frame clones alone and lacks a portion of them. The sample shows 150,000 to 200,000 clones, roughly nine tenths of them seen only once. On this clone itself: The antigen remains unidentified.

This sequence originates from a woman in her twenties or thirties in good health and CMV-seronegative. The chain combines TRBV2 with TRBJ2-3, with 11 bases identical to TRBD2. Material for sequencing was PBMCs. In DNA form, the CDR3 reads TGTGCCAGCACTATACTGCTAGCGGGAGGCATAGATACGCAGTATTTT. Translating gives CASTILLAGGIDTQYF.